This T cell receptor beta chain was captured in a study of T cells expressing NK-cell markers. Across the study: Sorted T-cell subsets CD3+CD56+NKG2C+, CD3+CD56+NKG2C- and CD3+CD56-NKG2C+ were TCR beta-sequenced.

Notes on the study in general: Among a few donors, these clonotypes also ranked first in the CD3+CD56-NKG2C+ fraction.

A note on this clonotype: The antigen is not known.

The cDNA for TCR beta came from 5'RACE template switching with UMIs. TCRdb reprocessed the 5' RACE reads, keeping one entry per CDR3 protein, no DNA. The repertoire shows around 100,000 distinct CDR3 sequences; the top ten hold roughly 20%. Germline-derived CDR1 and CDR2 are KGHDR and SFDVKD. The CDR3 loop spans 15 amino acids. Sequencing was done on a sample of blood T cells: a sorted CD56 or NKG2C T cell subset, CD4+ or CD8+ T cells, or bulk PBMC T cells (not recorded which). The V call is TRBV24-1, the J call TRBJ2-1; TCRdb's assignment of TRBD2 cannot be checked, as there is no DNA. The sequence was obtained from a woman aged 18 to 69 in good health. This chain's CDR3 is CATSNGGAVNNEQFF.